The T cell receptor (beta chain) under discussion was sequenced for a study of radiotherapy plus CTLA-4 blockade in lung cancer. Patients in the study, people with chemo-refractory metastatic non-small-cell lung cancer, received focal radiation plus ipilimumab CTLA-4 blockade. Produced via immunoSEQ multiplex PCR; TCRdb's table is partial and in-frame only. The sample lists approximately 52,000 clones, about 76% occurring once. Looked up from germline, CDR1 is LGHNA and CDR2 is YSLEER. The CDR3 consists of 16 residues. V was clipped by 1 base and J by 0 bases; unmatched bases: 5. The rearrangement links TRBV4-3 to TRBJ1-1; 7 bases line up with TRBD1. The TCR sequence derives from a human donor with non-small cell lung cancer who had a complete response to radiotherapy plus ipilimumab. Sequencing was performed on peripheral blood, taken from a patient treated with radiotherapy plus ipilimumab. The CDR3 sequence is CASSQGTGALNTEAFF. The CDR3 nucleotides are TGCGCCAGCAGCCAAGGTACAGGGGCCCTGAACACTGAAGCTTTCTTT.